These T cell receptor beta chains were read from a single sample in a study of molecular identifiers for immune sequencing clone quantification. TCRdb redid the calling of the PCR reads with MiXCR, one entry per CDR3 protein. The sample consists of more than 550,000 distinct CDR3 sequences, about 25% of them appearing once. Sequencing was done on a sample of naive CD8+ T cells from blood, with Jurkat cell RNA spiked in. All receptors derive from a human donor in good health. Some libraries in this study had Jurkat cell RNA spiked in. Both conserved end residues are part of each CDR3. A D gene is named only where the DNA matches it firmly. Clone size is given for some rows only: seen once, a few or many times, or a class if the clone is expanded.

J gene	clone size	V gene	D gene	CDR3 DNA	CDR3 protein
TRBJ2-7	many	TRBV27	NA	TGTGCCAGCAGTTTACCCGGACCAGATAGGGAGCAGTACTTC	CASSLPGPDREQYF
TRBJ1-2	many	TRBV5-1	TRBD1	TGCGCCAGCAGCTCGCCCGACAGGGGGATGTCCTATGGCTACACCTTC	CASSSPDRGMSYGYTF
TRBJ2-2	many	TRBV29-1	NA	TGCAGCGTTGAAAGTGATCACACCGGGGAGCTGTTTTTT	CSVESDHTGELFF
TRBJ2-7	few	TRBV20-1	NA	TGCAGTGCTAGATCAGGGGCGAATTACGAGCAGTACTTC	CSARSGANYEQYF
TRBJ1-6	few	TRBV6-6	NA	TGTGCCAGCAGAAAGGGGGTGACAGGATCAAATAATTCACCCCTCCACTTT	CASRKGVTGSNNSPLHF
TRBJ2-1	NA	TRBV19	TRBD2	TGTGCCAGTAGTATAAGCGGACTAGCGGGAGTCGATGAGCAGTTCTTC	CASSISGLAGVDEQFF
TRBJ2-7	few	TRBV10-2	NA	TGCGCCAGCAGCACCAGCGGGCGGAACGAGCAGTACTTC	CASSTSGRNEQYF
TRBJ1-5	many	TRBV4-1	TRBD1	TGCGCCAGCAGCCAAGTAGTGACAGGGGATCAGCCCCAGCATTTT	CASSQVVTGDQPQHF
TRBJ2-7	many	TRBV5-1	NA	TGCGCCAGCAGCTTGGGACGGGGTTCCGAGCAGTACTTC	CASSLGRGSEQYF
TRBJ2-3	NA	TRBV12-3/TRBV12-4	TRBD2	TGTGCCAGCAGTCCACAACTAGCGGGGGTAGACACAGATACGCAGTATTTT	CASSPQLAGVDTDTQYF
TRBJ1-1	few	TRBV21-1	NA	TGTGCCAGCAGCAAAGCGCTTGGCAGGGGTTGGACTGAAGCTTTCTTT	CASSKALGRGWTEAFF
TRBJ2-5	many	TRBV5-5	NA	TGTGCCAGCAGCTTTGGTGGAGGGACCCAGTACTTC	CASSFGGGTQYF
TRBJ2-2	NA	TRBV12-3/TRBV12-4	NA	TGTGCTGCGAGCCGGGGCACCGGGGAGCTGTTTTTT	CAASRGTGELFF
TRBJ2-3	few	TRBV3-1	TRBD2	TGTGCCAGCAGCCAAGATAGGGCGGAGCGGGGGAAAACAGATACGCAGTATTTT	CASSQDRAERGKTDTQYF
TRBJ1-6	many	TRBV2	NA	TGTGCCAGCAGTGAAGTCGGGGGCTCCTATAATTCACCCCTCCACTTT	CASSEVGGSYNSPLHF
TRBJ1-1	NA	TRBV27	NA	TGTGCCAGCAGTTTTATGGGATCCACTGAAGCTTTCTTT	CASSFMGSTEAFF
TRBJ2-2	few	TRBV7-9	TRBD1	TGTGCCAGCAGCCCCCCGGACAGGGGTAAAGCCGGGGAGCTGTTTTTT	CASSPPDRGKAGELFF
TRBJ2-5	NA	TRBV5-6	NA	TGTGCCAGCAGCTTGGGCTGGGGCGAGACCCAGTACTTC	CASSLGWGETQYF
TRBJ1-5	NA	TRBV30	NA	TGTGCCTGGAGTCCAGGTCGCAATCAGCACCAGCATTTT	CAWSPGRNQHQHF
TRBJ2-5	few	TRBV6-5	NA	TGTGCCAGCTCCGGTAGCGGATTTTACCAAGAGACCCAGTACTTC	CASSGSGFYQETQYF
TRBJ1-4	NA	TRBV2	NA	TGTGCCAGCAGTCGGGGGCGGGCAACTAATGAAGAACTGTTTTTT	CASSRGRATNEELFF
TRBJ2-2	few	TRBV3-1	TRBD1	TGTGCCAGTACCGGGACAGGTTTACCGACAGGTACCGGGGAGCTGTTTTTT	CASTGTGLPTGTGELFF
TRBJ2-1	NA	TRBV6-1	NA	TGTGCCAGCAAAGATTGGCCTAGCATTAGCCCCTACAATGAGCAGTTCTTC	CASKDWPSISPYNEQFF
TRBJ1-6	NA	TRBV19	NA	TGTGCCAGTAGGCCGGGGAGAGGCAATTCACCCCTCCACTTT	CASRPGRGNSPLHF
TRBJ2-5	NA	TRBV11-2	TRBD1	TGTGCCAGCAGCTTAGATGGGACAGGGGAAGAGACCCAGTACTTC	CASSLDGTGEETQYF
TRBJ1-1	NA	TRBV27	NA	TGTGCCAGCAGTTTATCGTTCGGGGGGCGAGAAGCTTTCTTT	CASSLSFGGREAFF
TRBJ2-3	NA	TRBV19	NA	TGTGCCAGTAGCCGGGCCCCCGGGGATACGCAGTATTTT	CASSRAPGDTQYF
TRBJ2-1	NA	TRBV29-1	TRBD1	TGCAGCGTTTTATACGGGACAGCGGAGCAGTTCTTC	CSVLYGTAEQFF
TRBJ2-6	few	TRBV12-3/TRBV12-4	TRBD2	TGTGCCAGCAGCAGCGGGGCGCCACTCTCTGGGGCCAACGTCCTGACTTTC	CASSSGAPLSGANVLTF
TRBJ2-3	few	TRBV15	NA	TGTGCCACATCACAGAGTCTAGGGCAGGGGGGAAAGACGCAGTATTTT	CATSQSLGQGGKTQYF
TRBJ2-4	NA	TRBV19	TRBD1	TGTGCCAGTTCTAGCTCGACAGGGGTAGGAAACATTCAGTACTTC	CASSSSTGVGNIQYF
TRBJ2-3	NA	TRBV28	NA	TGTGCCAGCAGTGGCCGACAGGTCGTTCTCCACACAGATACGCAGTATTTT	CASSGRQVVLHTDTQYF
TRBJ2-7	many	TRBV6-2/TRBV6-3	NA	TGTGCCAGCAGGCCTGGGACTCAAGGGGGCTACGAGCAGTACTTC	CASRPGTQGGYEQYF
TRBJ2-7	NA	TRBV6-1	NA	TGTGCCGTATATCCAGGGGGGAGATCCTACGAGCAGTACTTC	CAVYPGGRSYEQYF
TRBJ2-3	many	TRBV6-5	TRBD2	TGTGCCAGCAGAGTTATAGCGGGGGGGGTGGATACGCAGTATTTT	CASRVIAGGVDTQYF
TRBJ2-2	few	TRBV4-3	TRBD1	TGCGCCAGCAGCCAAGGGCCCGGGACAGGGGGCAGCACCGGGGAGCTGTTTTTT	CASSQGPGTGGSTGELFF
TRBJ2-1	many	TRBV24-1	NA	TGTGCCACCAGTGGCAGCGGGTCGGGGGATGAGCAGTTCTTC	CATSGSGSGDEQFF
TRBJ2-7	NA	TRBV12-3/TRBV12-4	TRBD1	TGTGCCAGCAGTCCGACAGGGTTAAGCGAGCAGTACTTC	CASSPTGLSEQYF
TRBJ1-6	NA	TRBV30	TRBD1	TGTGCCTGGAGGGAAGGGACAGCCTCACCCCTCCTCTTT	CAWREGTASPLLF
TRBJ1-6	NA	TRBV4-3	TRBD1	TGCGCCAGCAGCCAAGACCGGGACAGCTATAATTCACCCCTCCACTTT	CASSQDRDSYNSPLHF
TRBJ1-3	NA	TRBV2	NA	TGTGCCAGCAGTGAAGTGTTGGATTTCCTAGCGGACACCATATATTTT	CASSEVLDFLADTIYF
TRBJ1-2	few	TRBV28	NA	TGTGCCAGCAGTGGTAGGTTAAGCTATGGCTACACCTTC	CASSGRLSYGYTF
TRBJ1-5	many	TRBV2	NA	TGTGCCAGCAGAGTGGGGGCAAGCAATCAGCCCCAGCATTTT	CASRVGASNQPQHF
TRBJ1-2	NA	TRBV7-2	NA	TGTGCCAGCAGCGCCTCAATAAACTATGGCTACACCTTC	CASSASINYGYTF
TRBJ2-7	NA	TRBV4-1	TRBD2	TGCGCCAGCAGCCAAGACGAGACTAGCGGGTTTAACTACGGGGTTGAGCAGTACTTC	CASSQDETSGFNYGVEQYF
TRBJ2-1	few	TRBV7-6	TRBD1	TGTGCCAGCAGCTTAACCCCGCCAGACAGGGACAATGAGCAGTTCTTC	CASSLTPPDRDNEQFF
TRBJ2-7	once	TRBV19	TRBD1	TGTGCCAGTAGGGTTTCGGGACAGGTTCGCTACGAGCAGAACTTC	CASRVSGQVRYEQNF
TRBJ1-6	NA	TRBV2	NA	TGTGCCAGCAGTGAAGGGACATTCGGCGCTTATAATTCACCCCTCCACTTT	CASSEGTFGAYNSPLHF
TRBJ1-5	many	TRBV28	TRBD1	TGTGCCAGCAGTCCTTGGGACAGGGGAGACAATCAGCCCCAGCATTTT	CASSPWDRGDNQPQHF
TRBJ2-1	NA	TRBV29-1	NA	TGCAGCGTTGAAGGGGAGTGGAGCAATGAGCAGTTCTTC	CSVEGEWSNEQFF
TRBJ2-7	few	TRBV15	NA	TGTGCCACCCACGGGGGAGGCGCGTACGAGCAGTACTTC	CATHGGGAYEQYF
TRBJ2-7	NA	TRBV6-2/TRBV6-3	TRBD2	TGTGCCAGCAGTGTAGCGGGAGGGTCCTACGAGCAGTACTTC	CASSVAGGSYEQYF
TRBJ1-1	NA	TRBV6-2/TRBV6-3	NA	TGTGCCAGCAGTTATGTGGGGTTCGCTACAATGAACACTGAAGCTTTCTTT	CASSYVGFATMNTEAFF
TRBJ2-7	many	TRBV30	TRBD2	TGTGCCTGGAGTGTATTGCTAGCGGGAGGGGATGAGCAGTACTTC	CAWSVLLAGGDEQYF
TRBJ2-1	NA	TRBV19	NA	TGTGCCAGTAGTATTGGCGGGTCGACCTACAATGAGCAGTTCTTC	CASSIGGSTYNEQFF
TRBJ2-5	few	TRBV4-3	NA	TGCGCCAGCAGCCAAGAGGCCAGGGGTGCTGAGACCCAGTACTTC	CASSQEARGAETQYF